The next 27 T cell receptor beta chains were all read from a single sample in a study of blood T cell repertoires in COVID-19. Repertoires were generated with immunoSEQ multiplex PCR, while TCRdb's copy carries only in-frame clones and drops some. This table holds more than 80,000 clones, around 87% found once. The sequencing input was peripheral blood. These receptors came from a man aged 35 to 55 with acute or convalescent COVID-19.

CDR3 coding DNA: TGTGCCAGCAGCCCACCCACACCGGGACAGGGGAACACTGAAGCTTTCTTT. As protein: CASSPPTPGQGNTEAFF. The rearrangement links TRBV13 to TRBJ1-1; 9 nucleotides agree with TRBD1. V was clipped by 5 bases and J by 1 base; unmatched bases: 11. Germline values: CDR1 PRHDT, CDR2 FYEKMQ (reference sequence). This CDR3 spans 17 amino acids.

The genes are TRBV7-2 and TRBJ1-1; D is possibly TRBD1 (5 bases). Germline-derived CDR1 and CDR2 are SGHTA and FQGNSA. This CDR3 is built from 15 residues. Trimming cost V 0 bases and J 8 bases, with 16 bases left between them. DNA for the CDR3: TGTGCCAGCAGCTTAGCGTTAACAGGATTACAGGAAGCTTTCTTT. Encoded protein: CASSLALTGLQEAFF.

The chain employs TRBV19 and TRBJ1-2; D possibly corresponds to TRBD1 (6 bases). Trimming pared 6 bases from V and 2 bases from J, leaving 22 bases between. CDR1 and CDR2 (germline): LNHDA, SQIVND (reference sequence). CDR3 length equals 17 residues. The DNA for the CDR3 is TGTGCCAGTAGACATCCCGTCGGGGGGCGCGTCAACTATGGCTACACCTTC. Residues: CASRHPVGGRVNYGYTF.

The V gene is TRBV5-1, the J gene TRBJ2-3; TRBD2 matches 14 bases. The V gene end was trimmed by 4 bases and the J gene end by 5 bases; junction bases not matched to a gene: 6. The CDR3 is made up of 16 amino acids. Germline CDR1 is SGHRS and CDR2 is YFSETQ. The CDR3, as DNA: TGCGCCAGCAGCCCGGGACTAGCGGGAGAGGGAGATACGCAGTATTTT. Its translation: CASSPGLAGEGDTQYF.

This clone is a singleton in its sample. The gene calls are TRBV30 and TRBJ1-2, with D unclear. Germline V lookup: CDR1 GTSNPN, CDR2 SVGIG (reference sequence). The length of the CDR3 is 14 residues. V gave up 0 bases and J gave up 1 base, with 9 bases separating them. CDR3 region: CAWSVVGDNYGYTF. Here the CDR3 DNA reads TGTGCCTGGAGTGTTGTGGGAGATAACTATGGCTACACCTTC.

The chain employs TRBV2 and TRBJ2-1; 8 positions agree with TRBD2. CDR3 size: 17 residues. V gave up 2 bases and J gave up 1 base; unmatched junction bases: 7. Germline V gives CDR1 SNHLY, CDR2 FYNNEI. Here the CDR3 reads CASSELGGGRSYNEQFF. In DNA, the CDR3 is TGTGCCAGCAGTGAATTGGGAGGCGGGAGGTCCTACAATGAGCAGTTCTTC. The full variable domain, completed using reference TRBV2 and TRBJ2-1, is EPEVTQTPSHQVTQMGQEVILRCVPISNHLYFYWYRQILGQKVEFLVSFYNNEISEKSEIFDDQFSVERPDGSNFTLKIRSTKLEDSAMYFCASSELGGGRSYNEQFFGPGTRLTVL.

The chain recombines TRBV27 with TRBJ2-7; 12 bases fit TRBD1. Trimming cost V 4 bases and J 7 bases; bases outside gene matches: 8. Germline CDR1 and CDR2: MNHEY and SMNVEV (reference sequence). CDR3 length: 15 amino acids. The CDR3 spells CASSYSGQGALEQYF. In DNA form, the CDR3 reads TGTGCCAGCAGTTACTCGGGACAGGGGGCGCTTGAGCAGTACTTC.

The rearrangement joins TRBV28 to TRBJ2-1; 11 bases match TRBD2. CDR1 and CDR2 (germline): MDHEN, SYDVKM. The J segment lost 3 bases and the V segment lost 7 bases, leaving 8 bases of the junction unmatched. The CDR3 is made up of 16 amino acids. This chain's CDR3 is CASTVQTSGVYNEQFF. The DNA of the CDR3 is TGTGCCAGCACCGTCCAGACTAGCGGGGTCTACAATGAGCAGTTCTTC.

V and J are TRBV5-6 and TRBJ1-3; TRBD1 is a possible D gene (6 bases). Trimming took off 3 bases at V and 0 bases at J, with 7 bases between the two ends. The germline V gene encodes CDR1 SGHDT and CDR2 YYEEEE. The CDR3 has 14 residues. CDR3 protein: CASSSTGSGNTIYF. The CDR3 DNA sequence: TGTGCCAGCAGCTCGACAGGCTCTGGAAACACCATATATTTT.

The rearrangement uses TRBV6-2 or TRBV6-3 and TRBJ1-2; the D gene is possibly TRBD1 (6 bases). Trimming shortened V by 0 bases and J by 7 bases, and 9 bases separated the two germline ends. Per the germline V gene, CDR1 is MNHEY and CDR2 is SVGEGT. This CDR3 has 13 residues. The CDR3 region is CASSYSQGFGYTF. For the CDR3, the DNA is TGTGCCAGCAGTTACTCTCAGGGGTTTGGCTACACCTTC.

J is TRBJ2-2 and V is TRBV5-4; 11 nucleotides align to TRBD2. Germline values: CDR1 SGHNT, CDR2 YYREEE (reference sequence). This CDR3 spans 16 amino acids. V shed 5 bases, J shed 4 bases, and the junction held 7 bases outside the gene matches. CDR3 protein: CASSPTSGGFTGELFF. Written as DNA, the CDR3 is TGTGCCAGCAGTCCTACTAGCGGGGGTTTCACCGGGGAGCTGTTTTTT.

Comments on this clone: Other DNA sequences in the sample encode the same CDR3. The chain recombines TRBV12-3 or TRBV12-4 with TRBJ1-1; tentatively, D is TRBD1 (5 bases). V lost 2 bases, J lost 7 bases, and 11 bases lay in between. The CDR3 has 13 residues. In nucleotides, the CDR3 is TGTGCCAGCAGTTTATGGCAGGGTGGTGAAGCTTTCTTT. Protein sequence: CASSLWQGGEAFF.

This clone turned up a few times. V usage is TRBV30 and J usage is TRBJ1-2; D gene ambiguous. V dropped 5 bases and J dropped 5 bases, with 12 bases sitting between them. This CDR3 has 12 amino acids. Germline V CDR1 and CDR2: GTSNPN, SVGIG (reference sequence). The CDR3 sequence: CAWSGDQYGYTF. In nucleotides, the CDR3 is TGTGCCTGGTCAGGCGACCAATATGGCTACACCTTC. Looking up the rest from reference TRBV30 and TRBJ1-2 gives the full variable domain: SQTIHQWPATLVQPVGSPLSLECTVEGTSNPNLYWYRQAAGRGLQLLFYSVGIGQISSEVPQNLSASRPQDRQFILSSKKLLLSDSGFYLCAWSGDQYGYTFGSGTRLTVV.

V gene TRBV10-3 combines with J gene TRBJ1-2, with D perhaps TRBD1 (6 bases). Germline loops: CDR1 ENHRY, CDR2 SYGVKD. This CDR3 comprises 11 residues. V gave up 4 bases and J gave up 7 bases, with 7 bases separating them. The DNA for the CDR3 is TGTGCCATCAGTGCACAGGGTGGCTACACCTTC. Its translation is CAISAQGGYTF.

The chain recombines TRBV2 with TRBJ1-2; the match to TRBD1 covers 8 bases. CDR1 SNHLY and CDR2 FYNNEI come from the germline V gene. J lost 4 bases, V lost 5 bases, and 6 bases had no gene match. CDR3 length: 14 residues. The DNA for the CDR3 is TGTGCCAGCAGTAACGGACAGGGCACCTATGGCTACACCTTC. Amino acid sequence: CASSNGQGTYGYTF.

J is TRBJ1-5 and V is TRBV29-1; D gene ambiguous. The CDR3 has 13 amino acids. Between the trimmed V and J ends, which lost 6 bases and 0 bases, there was a span of 9 bases. Germline CDR1 is SQVTM and CDR2 is ANQGSEA. In DNA form, the CDR3 reads TGCAGCGTGGAGACGGGTAGCAATCAGCCCCAGCATTTT. Translating gives CSVETGSNQPQHF.

The chain is built from TRBV2 and TRBJ2-2; 10 positions match TRBD1. The CDR3 covers 14 residues. Germline V gene lookup returns CDR1 SNHLY and CDR2 FYNNEI. V lost 7 bases to trimming and J lost 4 bases; unmatched junction nucleotides: 3. This chain's CDR3 is CASNRDRGTGELFF. CDR3 sequence (DNA): TGTGCCAGCAATAGGGACAGGGGCACCGGGGAGCTGTTTTTT. The whole variable domain, filled in from reference TRBV2 and TRBJ2-2, reads EPEVTQTPSHQVTQMGQEVILRCVPISNHLYFYWYRQILGQKVEFLVSFYNNEISEKSEIFDDQFSVERPDGSNFTLKIRSTKLEDSAMYFCASNRDRGTGELFFGEGSRLTVL.

The chain joins TRBV9 to TRBJ1-1; D gene uncertain. V shed 7 bases and J shed 0 bases, with 13 bases lying between them. The CDR3 extends over 14 amino acids. CDR1 is SGDLS and CDR2 is YYNGEE in the germline V gene. CDR3 bases: TGTGCCAGCGGAGGAGGTCCGATGAACACTGAAGCTTTCTTT. Translating gives CASGGGPMNTEAFF. Full variable domain (rest looked up from reference TRBV9 and TRBJ1-1): DSGVTQTPKHLITATGQRVTLRCSPRSGDLSVYWYQQSLDQGLQFLIQYYNGEERAKGNILERFSAQQFPDLHSELNLSSLELGDSALYFCASGGGPMNTEAFFGQGTRLTVV.

The V call is TRBV3-1 (or the pseudogene TRBV3-2), the J call TRBJ1-3, with 7 bases matching TRBD1. Trimming cost V 5 bases and J 2 bases; bases outside gene matches: 9. The germline V gene has CDR1 LGHDT and CDR2 YNNKEL (reference sequence). There are 16 residues in the CDR3. The CDR3 here is CASSSETGSPGNTIYF. The CDR3 DNA reads TGTGCCAGCAGCTCAGAGACAGGGTCTCCTGGAAACACCATATATTTT.

The rearrangement links TRBV5-6 to TRBJ1-3; 10 bases agree with TRBD1. The germline CDR1 and CDR2 sequences are SGHDT and YYEEEE. The V and J ends lost 0 bases and 0 bases, in that order; junction bases with no gene match: 3. The CDR3 is made up of 17 amino acids. The CDR3 loop reads CASSLGQGASSGNTIYF. CDR3 nucleotides: TGTGCCAGCAGCTTGGGACAGGGGGCCAGCTCTGGAAACACCATATATTTT.

The J gene is TRBJ2-4, the V gene TRBV2, with unresolved D. The ends were cut back, 9 bases at V and 9 bases at J, with 15 bases in the middle. Germline values: CDR1 SNHLY, CDR2 FYNNEI. This CDR3 has 12 residues. The CDR3 loop is CARRDPGGIQYF. CDR3 nucleotide sequence: TGTGCCAGGAGAGACCCCGGCGGCATTCAGTACTTC. The full variable domain, completed using reference TRBV2 and TRBJ2-4, is EPEVTQTPSHQVTQMGQEVILRCVPISNHLYFYWYRQILGQKVEFLVSFYNNEISEKSEIFDDQFSVERPDGSNFTLKIRSTKLEDSAMYFCARRDPGGIQYFGAGTRLSVL.

This clone was counted at least ten times. This chain joins TRBV6-5 and TRBJ2-7; 10 bases map to TRBD2. Germline V CDR1 and CDR2: MNHEY, SVGAGI. Trimming removed 7 bases from V and 2 bases from J; junction bases left unmatched: 5. CDR3 size: 14 residues. CDR3 in DNA: TGTGCCAGCACAGCGGGGGGGGCCACCTACGAGCAGTACTTC. This codes for CASTAGGATYEQYF.

As to this clone: Mismatch with germline at one junction end may stem from a read error. CDR3 protein: CATVTGQEAQYF. CDR3 bases: TGCGCCACCGTGACAGGGCAAGAGGCCCAGTACTTC. The chain is built from TRBV4-3 and TRBJ2-5; the match to TRBD1 covers 7 bases. Germline V gene lookup returns CDR1 LGHNA and CDR2 YSLEER. The CDR3 contains 12 residues.

The J gene is TRBJ1-1, the V gene TRBV30; 7 bases are a match to TRBD1. Looked up from germline, CDR1 is GTSNPN and CDR2 is SVGIG (reference sequence). CDR3 length: 14 residues. Trimming removed 5 bases from V and 0 bases from J; junction bases left unmatched: 6. The CDR3 nucleotides are TGTGCCTGGGAATCCGGGACAGTGAACACTGAAGCTTTCTTT. Residues: CAWESGTVNTEAFF.

V gene TRBV6-4 combines with J gene TRBJ2-2; 7 nucleotides align to TRBD1. The CDR3 loop spans 13 amino acids. The V and J ends lost 8 bases and 2 bases, in that order; junction bases with no gene match: 2. Germline V gene lookup returns CDR1 MRHNA and CDR2 SNTAGT. CDR3: CASGTANTGELFF. Written as DNA, the CDR3 is TGTGCCAGCGGGACAGCAAACACCGGGGAGCTGTTTTTT.

V usage is TRBV9 and J usage is TRBJ2-5, with 7 bases identical to TRBD2. V gave up 0 bases and J gave up 2 bases; unmatched junction bases: 4. The CDR3 loop spans 15 amino acids. CDR1 is SGDLS, CDR2 YYNGEE, per germline. DNA for the CDR3: TGTGCCAGCAGCGTAGATCCAGCGGGGCAAGAGACCCAGTACTTC. Translation: CASSVDPAGQETQYF.

This chain joins TRBV7-2 and TRBJ1-4; 8 nucleotides align to TRBD1. Germline V gene sequence: CDR1 SGHTA, CDR2 FQGNSA. This CDR3 region has 15 residues. V gave up 5 bases and J gave up 5 bases; unmatched junction bases: 7. Here the CDR3 DNA reads TGTGCCAGCAGCCCCCAACGGGACAGGAATGAAAAACTGTTTTTT. Protein product: CASSPQRDRNEKLFF. The full variable domain, its missing parts supplied by reference TRBV7-2 and TRBJ1-4, is GAGVSQSPSNKVTEKGKDVELRCDPISGHTALYWYRQSLGQGLEFLIYFQGNSAPDKSGLPSDRFSAERTGGSVSTLTIQRTQQEDSAVYLCASSPQRDRNEKLFFGSGTQLSVL.